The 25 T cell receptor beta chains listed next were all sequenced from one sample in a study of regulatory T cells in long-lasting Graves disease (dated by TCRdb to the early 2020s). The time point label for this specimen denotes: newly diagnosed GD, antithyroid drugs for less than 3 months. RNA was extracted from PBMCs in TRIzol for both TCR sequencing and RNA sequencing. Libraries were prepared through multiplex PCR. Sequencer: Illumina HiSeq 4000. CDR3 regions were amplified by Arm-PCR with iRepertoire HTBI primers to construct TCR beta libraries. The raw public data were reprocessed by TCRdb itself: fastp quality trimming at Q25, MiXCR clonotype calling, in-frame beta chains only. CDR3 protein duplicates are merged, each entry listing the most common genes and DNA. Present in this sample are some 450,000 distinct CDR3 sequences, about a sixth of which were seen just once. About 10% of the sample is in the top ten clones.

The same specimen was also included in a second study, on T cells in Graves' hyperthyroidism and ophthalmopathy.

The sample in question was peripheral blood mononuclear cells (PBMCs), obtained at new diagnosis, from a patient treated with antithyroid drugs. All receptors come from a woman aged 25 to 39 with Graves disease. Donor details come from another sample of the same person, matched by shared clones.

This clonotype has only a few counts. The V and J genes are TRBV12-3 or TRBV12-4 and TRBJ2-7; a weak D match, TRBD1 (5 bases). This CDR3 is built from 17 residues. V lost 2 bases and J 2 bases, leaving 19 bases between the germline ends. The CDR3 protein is CASSLRLGQKRAYEQYF. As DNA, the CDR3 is TGTGCCAGCAGTTTACGGTTGGGGCAGAAAAGGGCCTACGAGCAGTACTTC.

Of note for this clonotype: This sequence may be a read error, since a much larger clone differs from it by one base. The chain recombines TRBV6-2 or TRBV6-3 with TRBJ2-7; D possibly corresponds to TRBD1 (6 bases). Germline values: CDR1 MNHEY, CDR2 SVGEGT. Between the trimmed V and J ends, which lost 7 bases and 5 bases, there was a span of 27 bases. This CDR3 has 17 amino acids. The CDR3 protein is CASKYNRDSGLFNEQYF. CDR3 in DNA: TGTGCCAGCAAGTATAACAGGGATTCGGGATTATTCAACGAGCAGTACTTC.

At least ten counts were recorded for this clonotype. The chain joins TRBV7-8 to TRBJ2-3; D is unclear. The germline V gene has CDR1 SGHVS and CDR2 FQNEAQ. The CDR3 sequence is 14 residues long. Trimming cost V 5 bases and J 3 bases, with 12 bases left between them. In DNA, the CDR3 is TGTGCCAGCAGCCCCAACCCCGGGACAGATACGCAGTATTTT. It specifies CASSPNPGTDTQYF.

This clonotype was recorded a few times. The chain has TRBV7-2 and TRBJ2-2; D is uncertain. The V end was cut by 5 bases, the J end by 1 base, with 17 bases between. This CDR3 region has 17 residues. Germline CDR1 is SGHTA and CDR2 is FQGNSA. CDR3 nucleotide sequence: TGTGCCAGCAGCGTAAAATGGACCTCCGGGAACACCGGGGAGCTGTTTTTT. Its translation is CASSVKWTSGNTGELFF.

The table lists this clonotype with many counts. The CDR3 sequence: CSARWGLSNQPQHF. The CDR3 nucleotides are TGCAGTGCTCGGTGGGGTCTTAGCAATCAGCCCCAGCATTTT. The gene calls are TRBV20-1 and TRBJ1-5; D not certain. This CDR3 is 14 amino acids long. Germline-derived CDR1 and CDR2 are DFQATT and SNEGSKA (reference sequence). The V end lost 5 bases, the J end lost 0 bases, and 11 bases lay between the germline ends.

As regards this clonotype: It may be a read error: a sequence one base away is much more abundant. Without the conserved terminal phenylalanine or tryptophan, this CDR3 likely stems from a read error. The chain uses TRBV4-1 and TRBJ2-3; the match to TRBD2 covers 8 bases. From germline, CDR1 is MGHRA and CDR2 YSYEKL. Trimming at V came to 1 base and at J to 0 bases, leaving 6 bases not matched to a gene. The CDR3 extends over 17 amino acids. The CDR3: CASSQGGLAPSTDTQYL. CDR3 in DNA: TGCGCCAGCAGCCAAGGTGGACTAGCCCCTAGCACAGATACGCAGTATCTT.

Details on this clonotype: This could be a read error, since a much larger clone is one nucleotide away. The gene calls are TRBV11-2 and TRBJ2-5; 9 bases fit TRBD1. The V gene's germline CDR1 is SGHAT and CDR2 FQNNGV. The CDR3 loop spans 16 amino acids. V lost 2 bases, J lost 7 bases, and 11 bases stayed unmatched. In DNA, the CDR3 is TGTGCCAGCAGCTTACCCTTGACAGGGGGTCAGGGGACCCAGTACTTC. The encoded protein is CASSLPLTGGQGTQYF.

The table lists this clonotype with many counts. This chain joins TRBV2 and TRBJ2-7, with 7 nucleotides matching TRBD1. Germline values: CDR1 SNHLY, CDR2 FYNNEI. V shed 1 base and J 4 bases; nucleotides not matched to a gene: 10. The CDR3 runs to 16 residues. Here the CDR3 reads CASSEEGDSSWYEQYF. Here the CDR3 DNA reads TGTGCCAGCAGTGAAGAGGGGGACAGTTCTTGGTACGAGCAGTACTTC.

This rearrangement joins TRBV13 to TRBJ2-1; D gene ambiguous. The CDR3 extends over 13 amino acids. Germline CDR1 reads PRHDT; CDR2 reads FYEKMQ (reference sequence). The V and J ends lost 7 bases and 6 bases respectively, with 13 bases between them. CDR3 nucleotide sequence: TGTGCCAGCACCTTTCCAGAGGCCAATGAGCAGTTCTTC. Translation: CASTFPEANEQFF. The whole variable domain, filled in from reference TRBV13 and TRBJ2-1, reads AAGVIQSPRHLIKEKRETATLKCYPIPRHDTVYWYQQGPGQDPQFLISFYEKMQSDKGSIPDRFSAQQFSDYHSELNMSSLELGDSALYFCASTFPEANEQFFGPGTRLTVL.

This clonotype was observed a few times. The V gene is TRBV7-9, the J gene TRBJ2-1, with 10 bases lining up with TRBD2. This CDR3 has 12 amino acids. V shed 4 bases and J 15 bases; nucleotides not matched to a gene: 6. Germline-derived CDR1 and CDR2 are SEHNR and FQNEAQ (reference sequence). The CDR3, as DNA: TGTGCCAGCAGCTCCACTAGCGGGATTGGGTTCTTC. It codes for CASSSTSGIGFF.

The CDR3 DNA reads TGCAGTGCTAGAGATAATCAGCCCCAGCATTTT. The encoded protein is CSARDNQPQHF. The chain employs TRBV20-1 and TRBJ1-5; D is ambiguous. There are 11 residues in the CDR3. V was shortened by 0 bases and J by 4 bases, with 1 base between the two germline ends. Germline CDR1 DFQATT, CDR2 SNEGSKA (reference sequence).

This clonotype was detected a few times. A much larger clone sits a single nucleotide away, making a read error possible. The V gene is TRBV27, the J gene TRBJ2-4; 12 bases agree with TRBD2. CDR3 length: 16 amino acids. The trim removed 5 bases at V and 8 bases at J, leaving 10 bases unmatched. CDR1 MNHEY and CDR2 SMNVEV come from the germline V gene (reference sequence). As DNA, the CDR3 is TGTGCCAGCAGTCCTAGCGGGAGGGTTGGTGTGGACATTCAGTACTTC. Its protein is CASSPSGRVGVDIQYF.

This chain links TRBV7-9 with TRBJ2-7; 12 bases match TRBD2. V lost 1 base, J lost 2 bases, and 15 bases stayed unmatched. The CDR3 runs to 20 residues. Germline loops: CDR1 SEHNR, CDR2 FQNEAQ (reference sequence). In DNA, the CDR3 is TGTGCCAGCAGCTTAGGCGGACTAGCGGGAATCAGATTGGGAACCTACGAGCAGTACTTC. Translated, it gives CASSLGGLAGIRLGTYEQYF. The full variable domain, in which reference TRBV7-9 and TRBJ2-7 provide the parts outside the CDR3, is DTGVSQNPRHKITKRGQNVTFRCDPISEHNRLYWYRQTLGQGPEFLTYFQNEAQLEKSRLLSDRFSAERPKGSFSTLEIQRTEQGDSAMYLCASSLGGLAGIRLGTYEQYFGPGTRLTVT.

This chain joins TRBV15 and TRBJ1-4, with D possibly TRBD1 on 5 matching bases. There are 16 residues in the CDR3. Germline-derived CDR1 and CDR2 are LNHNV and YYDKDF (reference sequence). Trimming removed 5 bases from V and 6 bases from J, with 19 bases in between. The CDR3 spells CATSGSGWGGDEKLFF. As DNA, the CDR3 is TGTGCCACCAGCGGATCGGGCTGGGGGGGGGATGAAAAACTGTTTTTT.

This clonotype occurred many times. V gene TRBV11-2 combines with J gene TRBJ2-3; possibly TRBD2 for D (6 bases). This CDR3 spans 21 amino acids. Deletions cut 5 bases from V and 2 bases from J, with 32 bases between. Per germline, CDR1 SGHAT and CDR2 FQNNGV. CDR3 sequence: CASSARLGVGGAPTTTDTQYF. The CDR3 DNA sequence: TGTGCCAGCAGCGCAAGATTAGGAGTCGGCGGGGCTCCGACGACCACAGATACGCAGTATTTT.

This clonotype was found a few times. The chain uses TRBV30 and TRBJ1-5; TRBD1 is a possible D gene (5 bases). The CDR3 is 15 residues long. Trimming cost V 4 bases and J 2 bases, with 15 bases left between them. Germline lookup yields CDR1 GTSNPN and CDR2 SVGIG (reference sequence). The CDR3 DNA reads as TGTGCCTGGAAGGACCAGGGCGGGGGCAATCAGCCCCAGCATTTT. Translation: CAWKDQGGGNQPQHF.

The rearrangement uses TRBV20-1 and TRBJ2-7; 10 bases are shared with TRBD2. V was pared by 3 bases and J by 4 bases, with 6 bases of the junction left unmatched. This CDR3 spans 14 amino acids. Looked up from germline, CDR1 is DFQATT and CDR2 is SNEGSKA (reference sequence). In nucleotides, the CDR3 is TGCAGTGCTAGGGCGCTAGCGGGAGTTTACGAGCAGTACTTC. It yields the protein CSARALAGVYEQYF.

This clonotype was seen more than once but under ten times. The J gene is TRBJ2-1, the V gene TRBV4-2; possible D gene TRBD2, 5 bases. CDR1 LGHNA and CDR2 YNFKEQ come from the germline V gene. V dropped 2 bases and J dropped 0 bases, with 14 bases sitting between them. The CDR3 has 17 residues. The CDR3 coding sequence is TGTGCCAGCAGCCAACGCCACACTAGGGACTCCTACAATGAGCAGTTCTTC. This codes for CASSQRHTRDSYNEQFF.

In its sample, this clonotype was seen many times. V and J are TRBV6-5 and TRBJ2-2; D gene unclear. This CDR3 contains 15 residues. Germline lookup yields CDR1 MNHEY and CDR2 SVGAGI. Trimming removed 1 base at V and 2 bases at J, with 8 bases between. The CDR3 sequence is CASSYFLGNTGELFF. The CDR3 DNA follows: TGTGCCAGCAGTTACTTTTTGGGAAACACCGGGGAGCTGTTTTTT.

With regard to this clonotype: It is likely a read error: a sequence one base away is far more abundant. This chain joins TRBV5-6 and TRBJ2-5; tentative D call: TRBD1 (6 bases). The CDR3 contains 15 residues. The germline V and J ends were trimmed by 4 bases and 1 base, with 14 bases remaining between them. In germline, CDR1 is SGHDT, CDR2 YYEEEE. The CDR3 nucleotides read TGTGCCAGCAGCCGCCATCGGGACACCCAAGAGACCCAGTACTTC. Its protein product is CASSRHRDTQETQYF.

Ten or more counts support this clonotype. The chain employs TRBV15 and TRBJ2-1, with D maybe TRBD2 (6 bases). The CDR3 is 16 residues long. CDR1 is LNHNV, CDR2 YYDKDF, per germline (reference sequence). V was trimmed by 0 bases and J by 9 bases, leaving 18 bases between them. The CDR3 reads CATSRDLSGRSGEQFF. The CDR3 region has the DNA TGTGCCACCAGCAGAGATCTTTCTGGGAGGTCTGGTGAGCAGTTCTTC.

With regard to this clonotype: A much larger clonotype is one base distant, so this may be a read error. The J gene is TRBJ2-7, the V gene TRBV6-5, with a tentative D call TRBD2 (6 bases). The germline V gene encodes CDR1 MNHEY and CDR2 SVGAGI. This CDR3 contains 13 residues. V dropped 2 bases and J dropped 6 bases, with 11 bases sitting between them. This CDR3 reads CASSYGGVGEQYF. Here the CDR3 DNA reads TGTGCCAGCAGTTACGGAGGGGTGGGCGAGCAGTACTTC.

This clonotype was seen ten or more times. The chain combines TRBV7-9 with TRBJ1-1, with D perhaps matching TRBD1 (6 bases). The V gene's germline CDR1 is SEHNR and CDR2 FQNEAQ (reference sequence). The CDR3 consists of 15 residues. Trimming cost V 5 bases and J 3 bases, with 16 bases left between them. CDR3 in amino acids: CASSPIGEGDTEAFF. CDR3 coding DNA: TGTGCCAGCAGCCCAATAGGGGAGGGGGACACTGAAGCTTTCTTT. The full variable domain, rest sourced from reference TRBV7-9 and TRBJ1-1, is DTGVSQNPRHKITKRGQNVTFRCDPISEHNRLYWYRQTLGQGPEFLTYFQNEAQLEKSRLLSDRFSAERPKGSFSTLEIQRTEQGDSAMYLCASSPIGEGDTEAFFGQGTRLTVV.

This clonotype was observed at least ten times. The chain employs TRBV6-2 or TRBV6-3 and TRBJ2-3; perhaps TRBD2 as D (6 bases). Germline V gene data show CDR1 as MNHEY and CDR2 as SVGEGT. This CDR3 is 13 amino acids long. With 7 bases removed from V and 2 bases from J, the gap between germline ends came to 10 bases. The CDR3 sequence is CASNSGSTDTQYF. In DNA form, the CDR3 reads TGTGCCAGCAATAGCGGATCCACAGATACGCAGTATTTT.

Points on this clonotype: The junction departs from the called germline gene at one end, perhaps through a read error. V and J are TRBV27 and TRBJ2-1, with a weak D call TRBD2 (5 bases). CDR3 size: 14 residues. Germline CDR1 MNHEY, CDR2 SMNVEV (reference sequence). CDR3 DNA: TGCTCGACCCAGGCCCGGGGCTCCTACAATGAGCAGTTCTTC. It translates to CSTQARGSYNEQFF.